A selection of T cell receptor beta chains follows, all from one sample in a study of shared clonotypes between healthy human individuals. This table comes from immunoSEQ multiplex PCR, and its TCRdb copy is limited to in-frame clones, with some not included. This sample has hundreds of thousands of clones; 60% to 75% occur once, and the top ten carry 1.5% to 2%. The sequencing sample was made of memory CD4+ T cells sorted from blood. The receptors here all came from a woman aged 25 to 45 in good health. Both conserved end residues are part of each CDR3.

>TRBV27
CASSMDGRQHLSGNTIYF
>TRBV6-5
CASSYKVRYEQYF
>TRBV7-2
CASSKKTGANEKLFF
>TRBV14
CASSVKTPNTEAFF
>TRBV7-2
CASSSRQVVTEAFF
>TRBV19
CASSTLSGRNENTEAFF
>TRBV28
CASSFTGTYNEQYF
>TRBV25-1
CASSAGTDYGYTF
>TRBV28
CALGEVEKLFF
>TRBV5-4
CASSSDEVETQYF
>TRBV23-1
CASIQTPGTYGYTF
>TRBV10-3
CAISGGESATNEKLFF
>TRBV11-2
CASSLDQARSGNTIYF
>TRBV19
CASSIYTTTGVNTEAFF
>TRBV19
CASSGGSEQYF
>TRBV7-9
CASSFSETQYF
>TRBV25-1
CASSSLGKGVGLYGYTF
>TRBV29-1
CSGLTTGSSYNEQFF
>TRBV7-2
CASSLGLGPKGVNF
>TRBV14
CASSQETGARGTQYF
>TRBV25-1
CASTGRALETQYF
>TRBV18
CASSGTNSYEQYF
>TRBV29-1
CSVTGGDGNQPQHF
>TRBV7-3
CASSFDSNYEQYF
>TRBV5-4
CASSLAPGGQPQHF
>TRBV29-1
CSVEDPPLGEQFF
>TRBV5-8
CASSPTAYEQFF
>TRBV2
CASSEGVSYNEQFF
>TRBV7-3
CASSFDSNYEQYF
>TRBV5-1
CASSFSQGRLTDTQYF
>TRBV7-2
CASSLVGGAMGEKLFF
>TRBV29-1
CSVGTGGDEQYF
>TRBV29-1
CSAMDRLGSYEQYF
>TRBV13
CASSLLGLLAKNIQYF
>TRBV4-1
CASSQTPDRSSYEQYF
>TRBV9
CASSVSGPPNTQYF
>TRBV2
CATTYTNLRGPATDTQYF
>TRBV5-1
CASSLDLIGQAYGYTF
>TRBV5-4
CASSPKGGQVTDTQYF
>TRBV5-1
CASSPRDWGYNEQFF